These 12 T cell receptor beta chains were all obtained from the same sample, sequenced in a study of cytomegalovirus exposure and HLA in healthy donors. With 60 Vbeta and 13 Jbeta primers, the PCR was carried out. Here immunoSEQ multiplex PCR was the method, and the copy in TCRdb shows in-frame clones only, minus some. The repertoire consists of about 150,000 clones, with about four fifths occurring once and the leading ten covering 3% to 4%. The sample was PBMCs. These receptors were taken from a human donor in good health.

This rearrangement joins TRBV5-6 to TRBJ2-4, with D uncertain. V was trimmed by 3 bases and J by 6 bases, leaving 10 bases between them. The CDR3 is made up of 13 amino acids. The germline V gene has CDR1 SGHDT and CDR2 YYEEEE. The CDR3 DNA reads as TGTGCCAGCAGCTCACAAGGAGTAAACATTCAGTACTTC. It specifies CASSSQGVNIQYF.

A few counts support this clone. J is TRBJ2-3 and V is TRBV7-9; 10 bases align to TRBD1. V lost 3 bases and J lost 4; bases outside the gene matches: 13. Germline values: CDR1 SEHNR, CDR2 FQNEAQ (reference sequence). The CDR3 contains 18 residues. The CDR3 DNA follows: TGTGCCAGCAGCTTGGGACAGGGGCTCGACCGGGGGGCAGATACGCAGTATTTT. As protein: CASSLGQGLDRGADTQYF.

The sample holds a few counts of this clone. The chain joins TRBV7-9 to TRBJ2-5; 11 nucleotides agree with TRBD2. The V segment lost 4 bases and the J segment 2 bases; nucleotides outside the gene matches: 9. CDR1 is SEHNR and CDR2 is FQNEAQ in the germline V gene (reference sequence). The CDR3 runs 17 residues. CDR3 sequence reads: CASSWGETSGEQETQYF. CDR3 nucleotides: TGTGCCAGCAGCTGGGGGGAGACTAGCGGGGAACAAGAGACCCAGTACTTC.

The genes are TRBV5-1 and TRBJ2-7, with 10 bases that match TRBD1. Germline V gene sequence: CDR1 SGHRS, CDR2 YFSETQ. This CDR3 has 17 amino acids. V gave up 4 bases and J gave up 5 bases; unmatched junction bases: 15. The CDR3 bases are TGCGCCAGCAGCCCCCGCGACAGGGGGCAGTCCCTCCACGAGCAGTACTTC. Protein sequence: CASSPRDRGQSLHEQYF.

The chain joins TRBV10-3 to TRBJ1-6, with 9 bases aligning to TRBD1. Germline CDR1 ENHRY, CDR2 SYGVKD. The CDR3 runs to 13 residues. The ends lost 10 bases at V and 10 bases at J; junction bases unmatched: 8. For the CDR3, the DNA is TGTGCCAGTAAGACAGGGGGTATGTCACCCCTCCACTTT. Its protein is CASKTGGMSPLHF.

V gene TRBV5-1 combines with J gene TRBJ1-1, with TRBD1 identical over 9 bases. The germline CDR1 and CDR2 sequences are SGHRS and YFSETQ. V lost 4 bases, J lost 8 bases, and 3 bases stayed unmatched. The CDR3 runs 12 residues. The CDR3 spells CASSTGQGEAFF. DNA of the CDR3: TGCGCCAGCAGCACTGGACAGGGGGAAGCTTTCTTT.

On this clone itself: The same CDR3 also results from other DNA sequences found in this sample. This sequence joins TRBV7-9 and TRBJ1-5; D gene unclear. The CDR3 runs to 13 residues. Trimming stripped 5 bases from V and 0 bases from J, with 5 bases between. Per the germline V gene, CDR1 is SEHNR and CDR2 is FQNEAQ (reference sequence). The CDR3 nucleotides are TGTGCCAGCAGCCCCAATAGCAATCAGCCCCAGCATTTT. Translated, it gives CASSPNSNQPQHF.

The CDR3 sequence is CASSVGLAGPQETQYF. The DNA of the CDR3 is TGTGCCAGCAGCGTCGGACTAGCGGGGCCACAAGAGACCCAGTACTTC. The rearrangement uses TRBV7-6 and TRBJ2-5; 12 bases fit TRBD2. The CDR3 sequence is 16 residues long. Trimming removed 5 bases from V and 2 bases from J; junction bases left unmatched: 6. Germline-derived CDR1 and CDR2 are SGHVS and FNYEAQ.

To note about this clone: One end of the junction varies from germline; a read error may be responsible. J is TRBJ1-4 and V is TRBV6-1, with D maybe TRBD1 (6 bases). The CDR3 contains 11 residues. The germline V gene encodes CDR1 MNHNS and CDR2 SASEGT. The CDR3 DNA sequence: TGTGCCAGCACGGGGGGGGGACACCGCCTTTTT. Translating gives CASTGGGHRLF.

This chain joins TRBV5-4 and TRBJ2-3; D call uncertain. V lost 4 bases, J lost 0 bases, and 12 bases lay in between. CDR1 and CDR2 from the germline V gene are SGHNT and YYREEE (reference sequence). The CDR3 runs 15 residues. The CDR3 protein is CASSLYRSSTDTQYF. DNA of the CDR3: TGTGCCAGCAGCCTCTACCGGTCGAGCACAGATACGCAGTATTTT.

To note about this clone: Compared with germline, one end of the junction differs, possibly owing to a read error. The chain has TRBV7-9 and TRBJ2-7; 8 bases are shared with TRBD2. The CDR3 contains 12 residues. Germline values: CDR1 SEHNR, CDR2 FQNEAQ (reference sequence). The CDR3 coding sequence is TGTTCCAGCGGGGGAGGGGTTTACGAGCAGTACTTC. Translation: CSSGGGVYEQYF.

The gene calls are TRBV19 and TRBJ1-5; a possible D gene is TRBD1 (5 bases). CDR3 length: 16 residues. The germline V gene has CDR1 LNHDA and CDR2 SQIVND (reference sequence). Trimming removed 1 base at V and 4 bases at J, with 14 bases between. CDR3 protein: CASSIVAREGNQPQHF. In DNA, the CDR3 is TGTGCCAGTAGTATAGTGGCCAGGGAAGGTAATCAGCCCCAGCATTTT.